The 8 T cell receptor beta chains reported below all come from one sample, sequenced in a study of response to subunit inactivated influenza vaccine. Via MiXCR, TCRdb re-called the RT-PCR reads, giving one row per CDR3 protein. The repertoire includes around 750,000 distinct CDR3 sequences, 21% of them detected once, and about 10% sits in the top ten. The source material was PBMCs from blood, sampled less than 6 days after vaccination. These receptors were taken from a man aged 50-60 years who received an inactivated influenza vaccine.

This clonotype was picked up a small number of times. The chain employs TRBV19 and TRBJ2-7; D unresolved. The CDR3 contains 16 residues. V gave up 5 bases and J gave up 2 bases, with 19 bases separating them. Germline V lookup: CDR1 LNHDA, CDR2 SQIVND (reference sequence). CDR3 in amino acids: CASSSRFGVSPYEQYF. Here the CDR3 DNA reads TGTGCCAGTAGTTCCCGCTTTGGGGTTTCCCCCTACGAGCAGTACTTC.

In this sample, this clonotype turned up a few times. This chain uses TRBV10-3 with TRBJ1-4; 12 bases map to TRBD1. Germline V gene lookup returns CDR1 ENHRY and CDR2 SYGVKD. The CDR3 sequence is 17 residues long. Unmatched junction bases numbered 13, after V lost 6 bases and J lost 8 bases. The CDR3 DNA is TGTGCCATCAGCCCCGGGACAGGGGGCTCCTCCGGGGAAAAACTGTTTTTT. Its protein is CAISPGTGGSSGEKLFF.

The J gene is TRBJ2-4, the V gene TRBV10-3; no definite D call. Germline CDR1 reads ENHRY; CDR2 reads SYGVKD. The CDR3 is made up of 13 amino acids. V lost 6 bases to trimming and J lost 0 bases, with 6 bases between them. The CDR3 nucleotides are TGTGCCATCAGAGAAGAAGCCAAAAACATTCAGTACTTC. Its translation is CAIREEAKNIQYF.

This clonotype has only a few counts. The rearrangement joins TRBV27 to TRBJ2-7; the D call may be TRBD1 or TRBD2 (5 bases each). V dropped 2 bases and J dropped 4 bases, with 15 bases sitting between them. Germline V gene lookup returns CDR1 MNHEY and CDR2 SMNVEV (reference sequence). This CDR3 is built from 15 residues. CDR3 sequence: CASSLTGPGPYEQYF. The CDR3 DNA sequence: TGTGCCAGCAGTTTAACGGGACCGGGGCCTTACGAGCAGTACTTC.

The table lists this clonotype with many counts. The chain is built from TRBV6-2 or TRBV6-3 and TRBJ2-1, with TRBD2 identical over 11 bases. Germline loops: CDR1 MNHEY, CDR2 SVGEGT. Trimming at V came to 4 bases and at J to 8 bases, leaving 7 bases not matched to a gene. The CDR3 runs 15 residues. DNA for the CDR3: TGTGCCAGCAGTTTTAGCGGGAGGGCCGAGGATGAGCAGTTCTTC. Translated: CASSFSGRAEDEQFF.

This clonotype was counted between two and nine times. The chain uses TRBV7-2 and TRBJ2-1, with TRBD1 identical over 8 bases. The CDR3 is 15 residues long. V dropped 5 bases and J dropped 2; count of bases not matched to a gene: 5. Germline V gene lookup returns CDR1 SGHTA and CDR2 FQGNSA. CDR3 in DNA: TGTGCCAGCAGCAAAAGGACAGGGACCTACAATGAGCAGTTCTTC. It specifies CASSKRTGTYNEQFF.

This clonotype came up many times. The V and J genes are TRBV20-1 and TRBJ1-5, with D uncertain. V was trimmed by 0 bases and J by 3 bases, leaving 3 bases between them. The CDR3 runs 12 residues. Germline-derived CDR1 and CDR2 are DFQATT and SNEGSKA (reference sequence). The CDR3 is CSARDNNQPQHF. The CDR3 DNA sequence: TGCAGTGCTAGAGACAACAATCAGCCCCAGCATTTT.

This clonotype was seen ten or more times. This sequence joins TRBV29-1 and TRBJ2-1; the D gene could be TRBD1 or TRBD2 (5 bases each). V lost 7 bases and J lost 8, with 9 bases in between. The germline V gene has CDR1 SQVTM and CDR2 ANQGSEA. The CDR3 spans 10 residues. CDR3 bases: TGCAGCGGGGGACGTGATGAGCAGTTCTTC. This gives the protein CSGGRDEQFF.